This entry lists 24 T cell receptor beta chains sequenced from one sample in a study of blood T cell repertoires in COVID-19. The protocol was immunoSEQ multiplex PCR, while the TCRdb copy is restricted to in-frame clones and leaves out a portion. The sample gives 410,000 or so clones, 89% of which show up once; approximately 1.5% is in the top ten. The specimen was peripheral blood. These receptors all come from a middle-aged woman with COVID-19, enrolled during active disease.

V is TRBV7-2 and J is TRBJ2-7; 9 nucleotides line up with TRBD1. The CDR3 has 15 amino acids. Germline V lookup: CDR1 SGHTA, CDR2 FQGNSA. J lost 7 bases, V lost 5 bases, and 12 bases had no gene match. CDR3 protein: CASSPHRGRLVEQYF. CDR3 nucleotide sequence: TGTGCCAGCAGCCCCCACAGGGGGCGCTTGGTAGAGCAGTACTTC.

About this clone itself: Other DNA variants within this sample encode the same CDR3. This chain links TRBV29-1 with TRBJ1-1; D gene ambiguous. The V end was cut by 4 bases, the J end by 0 bases, with 3 bases between. The CDR3 is 11 amino acids. Germline CDR1 reads SQVTM; CDR2 reads ANQGSEA. CDR3 nucleotide sequence: TGCAGCGTTGCGGTGAACACTGAAGCTTTCTTT. Protein sequence: CSVAVNTEAFF.

The chain carries TRBV2 and TRBJ2-7; a weak D match, TRBD1 (6 bases). This CDR3 has 15 amino acids. CDR1 is SNHLY, CDR2 FYNNEI, per germline. The V end lost 4 bases, the J end lost 3 bases, and 16 bases lay between the germline ends. The CDR3 DNA is TGTGCCAGCAGTGTTTCTGGCAGGGGAAACTACGAGCAGTACTTC. Residues: CASSVSGRGNYEQYF.

The rearrangement links TRBV6-2 or TRBV6-3 to TRBJ1-1, with 10 nucleotides matching TRBD1. The ends lost 4 bases at V and 1 base at J; junction bases unmatched: 12. CDR1 is MNHEY and CDR2 is SVGEGT in the germline V gene. The CDR3 is 18 residues long. CDR3 sequence reads: CASSSPPGQGNPNTEAFF. CDR3 in DNA: TGTGCCAGCAGTTCCCCTCCGGGACAGGGGAATCCGAACACTGAAGCTTTCTTT.

This clone appeared once. This chain connects TRBV24-1 to TRBJ1-2, with D perhaps TRBD1 (6 bases). Germline CDR1 reads KGHDR; CDR2 reads SFDVKD. V was shortened by 1 base and J by 8 bases, with 19 bases between the two germline ends. This CDR3 is 16 amino acids long. CDR3 amino acids: CATSDLGKGGTYGYTF. CDR3 nucleotides: TGTGCCACCAGTGATTTAGGGAAAGGGGGAACCTACGGCTACACCTTC.

There are many counts of this clone. The same CDR3 can be traced to other DNA sequences in this sample. The rearrangement uses TRBV3-1 (or the pseudogene TRBV3-2) and TRBJ1-1, with D perhaps matching TRBD1 (5 bases). Deletions cut 1 base from V and 4 bases from J, with 10 bases between. This CDR3 comprises 14 residues. Germline V CDR1 and CDR2: LGHDT, YNNKEL (reference sequence). CDR3 residues: CASSQAGRGTEAFF. The CDR3 nucleotides read TGTGCCAGCAGCCAAGCAGGGCGGGGCACTGAAGCTTTCTTT.

V is TRBV7-8 and J is TRBJ1-3; TRBD1 is a possible D gene (5 bases). The CDR3 sequence is 15 residues long. V was clipped by 5 bases and J by 0 bases, with 11 bases between them. Germline loops: CDR1 SGHVS, CDR2 FQNEAQ. Here the CDR3 reads CASSPGGISGNTIYF. CDR3 DNA sequence: TGTGCCAGCAGCCCGGGGGGGATCTCTGGAAACACCATATATTTT. Complete variable domain (other parts from reference TRBV7-8 and TRBJ1-3): GAGVSQSPRYKVAKRGQDVALRCDPISGHVSLFWYQQALGQGPEFLTYFQNEAQLDKSGLPSDRFFAERPEGSVSTLKIQRTQQEDSAVYLCASSPGGISGNTIYFGEGSWLTVV.

The gene calls are TRBV5-1 and TRBJ2-7, with 9 bases identical to TRBD2. CDR1 SGHRS and CDR2 YFSETQ come from the germline V gene. After removal of 4 bases from V and 5 bases from J, the junction contained 7 bases not matched to a gene. The CDR3 totals 14 residues. The CDR3 sequence is CASSTLRGGDEQYF. Here the CDR3 DNA reads TGCGCCAGCAGCACTTTGCGGGGGGGCGACGAGCAGTACTTC.

The DNA for the CDR3 is TGTGCCAGTAGTATTGGGACAGGGGGAATAAGGGAAGCTTTCTTT. This codes for CASSIGTGGIREAFF. J is TRBJ1-1 and V is TRBV19, with TRBD1 matching over 11 bases. This CDR3 comprises 15 residues. Germline V gene lookup returns CDR1 LNHDA and CDR2 SQIVND (reference sequence). Losses at the gene ends were 3 bases for V and 8 bases for J; bases not matched to a gene: 8. Using reference TRBV19 and TRBJ1-1 for the parts outside the CDR3, the full variable domain is DGGITQSPKYLFRKEGQNVTLSCEQNLNHDAMYWYRQDPGQGLRLIYYSQIVNDFQKGDIAEGYSVSREKKESFPLTVTSAQKNPTAFYLCASSIGTGGIREAFFGQGTRLTVV.

Note on this clone: Other DNA sequences in the same sample also yield this CDR3. The rearrangement uses TRBV9 and TRBJ2-7; 9 nucleotides match TRBD1. The V and J ends lost 4 bases and 2 bases, in that order; junction bases with no gene match: 4. The CDR3 loop spans 14 amino acids. Germline CDR1 SGDLS, CDR2 YYNGEE. DNA of the CDR3: TGTGCCAGCAGCCGGGGACAGGGAACCTACGAGCAGTACTTC. It is translated as CASSRGQGTYEQYF.

The chain joins TRBV18 to TRBJ2-7, with 9 bases identical to TRBD2. The junction had 6 bases not matched to a gene; V was cut back by 2 bases and J by 1 base. Germline V gene sequence: CDR1 KGHSH, CDR2 LQKENI. This CDR3 is 16 amino acids long. The CDR3 is CASSPEPSGGSYEQYF. The DNA of the CDR3 is TGTGCCAGCTCACCAGAGCCCAGCGGGGGGTCCTACGAGCAGTACTTC.

The V gene is TRBV7-8, the J gene TRBJ2-2; D gene unclear. The V gene's germline CDR1 is SGHVS and CDR2 FQNEAQ. The CDR3 is made up of 13 amino acids. The V end was cut by 4 bases, the J end by 6 bases, with 9 bases between. The CDR3 loop reads CASSSPESGELFF. The CDR3 DNA reads TGTGCCAGCAGCTCTCCGGAGTCCGGGGAGCTGTTTTTT.

The genes are TRBV6-5 and TRBJ1-3; TRBD1 matches 7 bases. From germline, CDR1 is MNHEY and CDR2 SVGAGI. Losses at the gene ends were 4 bases for V and 4 bases for J; bases not matched to a gene: 7. CDR3 length: 15 amino acids. The DNA for the CDR3 is TGTGCCAGCAGTTTCGGGGGACAGCTCGGAAACACCATATATTTT. Its translation: CASSFGGQLGNTIYF.

The V and J genes are TRBV5-4 and TRBJ2-7; tentative D call: TRBD2 (6 bases). CDR3 size: 12 residues. CDR1 and CDR2 (germline): SGHNT, YYREEE (reference sequence). V lost 0 bases, J lost 7 bases, and 8 bases lay in between. In nucleotides, the CDR3 is TGTGCCAGCAGCTTGGGGGGGAGGGAGCAGTACTTC. Protein: CASSLGGREQYF. Supplemented by reference TRBV5-4 and TRBJ2-7, the full variable domain reads ETGVTQSPTHLIKTRGQQVTLRCSSQSGHNTVSWYQQALGQGPQFIFQYYREEENGRGNFPPRFSGLQFPNYSSELNVNALELDDSALYLCASSLGGREQYFGPGTRLTVT.

The gene calls are TRBV27 and TRBJ2-7; 8 bases fit TRBD2. Looked up from germline, CDR1 is MNHEY and CDR2 is SMNVEV (reference sequence). With 2 bases clipped from V and 2 bases from J, the junction kept 2 bases outside the gene matches. The CDR3 consists of 14 residues. The DNA of the CDR3 is TGTGCCAGCAGTTTAGTAGCGGGAACCTACGAGCAGTACTTC. Translating gives CASSLVAGTYEQYF.

This chain uses TRBV21-1 with TRBJ2-2; the D call in the table, TRBD2, was not verified against the DNA. TRBV21-1 is shown as a pseudogene. The CDR3 has 18 amino acids. The CDR3 region is CASSKSGLRVENTGELFF. CDR3 coding DNA: TGTGCCAGCAGCAAATCTGGGTTGAGGGTTGAGAACACCGGGGAGCTGTTTTTT.

About this clone itself: A junction end diverges from the germline sequence, so it may reflect a read error. The rearrangement links TRBV28 to TRBJ1-2, with D tentatively TRBD1 (5 bases). Germline CDR1 and CDR2: MDHEN and SYDVKM. The CDR3 is made up of 15 amino acids. The CDR3 DNA is TGTGCCAGCACTTTAGGGGCGGAGACTCTCTATGGCTACACCTTC. As protein: CASTLGAETLYGYTF.

The chain is built from TRBV7-6 and TRBJ2-5; the D is unclear. CDR3 length: 17 residues. Germline CDR1 SGHVS, CDR2 FNYEAQ. V lost 0 bases, J lost 0 bases, and 14 bases lay in between. The CDR3, as DNA: TGTGCCAGCAGCTTAGCGCCCCCAGGCGAGTACCAAGAGACCCAGTACTTC. Its protein product is CASSLAPPGEYQETQYF.

The J gene is TRBJ2-2, the V gene TRBV29-1, with 9 nucleotides matching TRBD2. CDR1 is SQVTM and CDR2 is ANQGSEA in the germline V gene. V was clipped by 2 bases and J by 7 bases; unmatched bases: 11. There are 16 residues in the CDR3. For the CDR3, the DNA is TGCAGCGTTGAATCAGGCGAGCGGGAGGACAGCGGGGAGCTGTTTTTT. Translated, it gives CSVESGEREDSGELFF.

The gene calls are TRBV6-5 and TRBJ1-1; D unclear. Per germline, CDR1 MNHEY and CDR2 SVGAGI. V was shortened by 6 bases and J by 1 base, with 9 bases between the two germline ends. This CDR3 is 13 amino acids long. CDR3 DNA sequence: TGTGCCAGCAGGACACCTCAGAACACTGAAGCTTTCTTT. Amino acid sequence: CASRTPQNTEAFF.

CDR3 DNA: TGCGCCAGCAGCCGCATTACCGGGACAGGGGGTTACGAGCAGTACTTC. Protein: CASSRITGTGGYEQYF. The chain has TRBV4-3 and TRBJ2-7; 11 nucleotides match TRBD1. V shed 4 bases and J 4 bases; nucleotides not matched to a gene: 9. This CDR3 spans 16 amino acids. Germline-derived CDR1 and CDR2 are LGHNA and YSLEER.

The chain uses TRBV25-1 and TRBJ2-7; maybe TRBD1 (6 bases). The V gene lost 4 bases and the J gene lost 5 bases, with 18 bases spanning the gap. Germline V gene data show CDR1 as MGHDK and CDR2 as SYGVNS. The CDR3 is 15 residues long. The CDR3: CASSVSGTLGDEQYF. CDR3 bases: TGTGCCAGCAGTGTCTCCGGGACACTGGGCGACGAGCAGTACTTC.

This sequence joins TRBV7-2 and TRBJ1-2, with D maybe TRBD1 (5 bases). Germline V lookup: CDR1 SGHTA, CDR2 FQGNSA. The V end lost 4 bases, the J end lost 3 bases, and 9 bases lay between the germline ends. CDR3 length: 13 amino acids. The CDR3 here is CASSSGIYYGYTF. Written as DNA, the CDR3 is TGTGCCAGCAGCTCAGGGATCTACTATGGCTACACCTTC.

The J gene is TRBJ2-1, the V gene TRBV7-8; 7 bases agree with TRBD2. After removal of 0 bases from V and 0 bases from J, the junction contained 2 bases not matched to a gene. Germline lookup yields CDR1 SGHVS and CDR2 FQNEAQ. CDR3 length: 16 amino acids. The CDR3 coding sequence is TGTGCCAGCAGCTTAGCCCGGACTAGCTCCTACAATGAGCAGTTCTTC. It yields the protein CASSLARTSSYNEQFF.